The present entry profiles one T cell receptor beta chain with its context. Its cognate antigen is unknown. This likely comes from a read error, as the CDR3 has no conserved phenylalanine or tryptophan at its end. The limits of the CDR3 on the DNA are not certain, so only TCRdb's listed CDR3 is given. Previously described methods with listed TCR primers produced the bulk TCR libraries. Each CDR3 protein is one row after TCRdb ran MiXCR on the PCR reads. The table lists over 550,000 distinct CDR3 sequences, approximately 24% of them singletons. Libraries for naive CD8 T cells, which were made from about 19,000 to 1,100,000 sorted cells, drew on 10%, 30% or 50% of the RNA. The sample belongs to a study of molecular identifiers for immune sequencing clone quantification. Overall study findings and caveats: Identical TCR molecules sharing a barcode could underestimate highly expanded clone sizes.

From its first to its last residue, the CDR3 has 15 amino acids. Germline CDR1 reads SEHNR; CDR2 reads FQNEAQ (reference sequence). The receptor was derived from a human donor in good health. Some libraries in this study had Jurkat cell RNA spiked in. The chain carries TRBV7-9 and TRBJ1-1; the table names TRBD1, a call not compared with the DNA. Sequenced: naive CD8+ T cells from blood, with Jurkat cell RNA spiked in. Subset in this sample: FACS-sorted CD8+CD4-CCR7+CD45RA+ naive T cells. CDR3: CASSQGPTTGKEASL.